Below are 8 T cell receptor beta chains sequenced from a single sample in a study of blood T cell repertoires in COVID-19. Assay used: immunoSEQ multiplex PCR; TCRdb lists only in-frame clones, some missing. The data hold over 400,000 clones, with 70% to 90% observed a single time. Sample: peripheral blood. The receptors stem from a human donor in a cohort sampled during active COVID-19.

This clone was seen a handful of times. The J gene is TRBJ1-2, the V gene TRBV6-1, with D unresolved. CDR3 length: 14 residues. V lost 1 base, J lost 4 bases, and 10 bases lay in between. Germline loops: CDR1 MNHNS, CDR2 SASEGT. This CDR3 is CASSEEGRVYGYTF. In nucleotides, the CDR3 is TGTGCCAGCAGTGAAGAAGGGAGGGTCTATGGCTACACCTTC.

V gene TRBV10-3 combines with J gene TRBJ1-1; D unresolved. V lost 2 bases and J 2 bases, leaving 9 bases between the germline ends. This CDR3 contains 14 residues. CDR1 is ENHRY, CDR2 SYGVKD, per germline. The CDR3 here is CAISEMRSNTEAFF. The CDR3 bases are TGTGCCATCAGTGAGATGAGATCTAACACTGAAGCTTTCTTT.

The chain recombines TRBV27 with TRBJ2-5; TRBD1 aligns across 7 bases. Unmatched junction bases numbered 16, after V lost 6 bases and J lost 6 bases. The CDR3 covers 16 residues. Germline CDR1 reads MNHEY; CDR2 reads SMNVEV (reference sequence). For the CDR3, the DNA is TGTGCCAGCAGCCCCCTGACAGGGACGGTTTCAAAGACCCAGTACTTC. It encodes CASSPLTGTVSKTQYF.

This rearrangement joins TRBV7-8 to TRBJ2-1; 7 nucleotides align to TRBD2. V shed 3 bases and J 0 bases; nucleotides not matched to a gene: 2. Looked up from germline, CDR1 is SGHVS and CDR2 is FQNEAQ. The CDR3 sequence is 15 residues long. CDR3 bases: TGTGCCAGCAGCTTCGGGGGGATCTCCTACAATGAGCAGTTCTTC. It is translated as CASSFGGISYNEQFF.

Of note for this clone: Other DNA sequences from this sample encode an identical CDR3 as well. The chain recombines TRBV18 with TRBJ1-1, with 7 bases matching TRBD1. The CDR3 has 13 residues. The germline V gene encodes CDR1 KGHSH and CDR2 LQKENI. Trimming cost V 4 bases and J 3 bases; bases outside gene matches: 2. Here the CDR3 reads CASSQGADTEAFF. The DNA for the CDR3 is TGTGCCAGCTCACAGGGGGCGGACACTGAAGCTTTCTTT. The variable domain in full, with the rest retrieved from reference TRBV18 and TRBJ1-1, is NAGVMQNPRHLVRRRGQEARLRCSPMKGHSHVYWYRQLPEEGLKFMVYLQKENIIDESGMPKERFSAEFPKEGPSILRIQQVVRGDSAAYFCASSQGADTEAFFGQGTRLTVV.

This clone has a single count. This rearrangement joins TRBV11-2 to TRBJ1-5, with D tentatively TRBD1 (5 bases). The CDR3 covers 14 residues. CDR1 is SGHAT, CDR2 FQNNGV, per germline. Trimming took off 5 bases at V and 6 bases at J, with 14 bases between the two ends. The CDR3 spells CASSRDGGGQPQHF. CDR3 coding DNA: TGTGCCAGCAGCCGGGACGGGGGAGGTCAGCCCCAGCATTTT.

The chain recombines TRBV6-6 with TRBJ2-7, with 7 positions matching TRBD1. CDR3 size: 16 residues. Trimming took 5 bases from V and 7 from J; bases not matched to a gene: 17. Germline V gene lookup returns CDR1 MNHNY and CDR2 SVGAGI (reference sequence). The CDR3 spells CASSPGQTLGTGEQYF. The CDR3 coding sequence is TGTGCCAGCAGTCCGGGACAGACCCTGGGGACGGGAGAGCAGTACTTC.

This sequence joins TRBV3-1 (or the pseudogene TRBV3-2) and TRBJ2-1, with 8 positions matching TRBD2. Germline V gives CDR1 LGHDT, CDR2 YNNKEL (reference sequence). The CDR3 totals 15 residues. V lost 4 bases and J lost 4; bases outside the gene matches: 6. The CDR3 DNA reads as TGTGCCAGCAGCCTCGGGAGGGCCGAATACAATGAGCAGTTCTTC. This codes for CASSLGRAEYNEQFF.